This TCR beta chain is from a study of graft-versus-host responses after intestinal transplantation. Grafts had their tissue processed, releasing intraepithelial and lamina propria lymphocytes. V lost 4 bases and J lost 1, with 8 bases in between. Germline V gene sequence: CDR1 KGHSH, CDR2 LQKENI. This CDR3 contains 15 residues. This table comes from immunoSEQ multiplex PCR, and its TCRdb copy is limited to in-frame clones, with some not included. The table lists roughly 6,900 clones, 68% of them singletons. This specimen consisted of ileum tissue, obtained 55 days after transplant. This clonotype was obtained from a human patient who received an intestinal transplant, so some T cells may come from the graft donor. The rearrangement uses TRBV18 and TRBJ2-6, with a tentative D call TRBD1 (6 bases). CDR3 DNA: TGTGCCAGCTCACACAGGGAATCTGGGGCCAACGTCCTGACTTTC. It is translated as CASSHRESGANVLTF.